This T cell receptor beta chain comes out of a study of T-cell reconstitution after alpha-beta-depleted transplantation in children. This sample's TCRbeta library carried unique molecular identifier barcodes. TCRdb called the PCR reads again in MiXCR, with one record for every CDR3 protein. Among hundreds of thousands of distinct CDR3 sequences listed, around 7.8% were seen once. The CDR3 runs to 15 residues. V was shortened by 0 bases and J by 5 bases, with 14 bases between the two germline ends. Germline-derived CDR1 and CDR2 are SGHDT and YYEEEE. This TCR was sampled from a male patient between 10 and 17 years old who had a stem cell transplant for acute lymphoblastic leukemia, so the T cells may come from the graft donor. The input for sequencing was PBMCs, mostly from graft donor cells, taken 180 days after TCRalphabeta/CD19-depleted stem cell transplant. The genes are TRBV5-6 and TRBJ2-5, with a tentative D call TRBD1 (6 bases). CDR3 sequence: CASSLDRALRETQYF. The CDR3 bases are TGTGCCAGCAGCTTGGACAGGGCTCTTCGGGAGACCCAGTACTTC. The variable domain in full, completed from reference TRBV5-6 and TRBJ2-5, reads DAGVTQSPTHLIKTRGQQVTLRCSPKSGHDTVSWYQQALGQGPQFIFQYYEEEERQRGNFPDRFSGHQFPNYSSELNVNALLLGDSALYLCASSLDRALRETQYFGPGTRLLVL.